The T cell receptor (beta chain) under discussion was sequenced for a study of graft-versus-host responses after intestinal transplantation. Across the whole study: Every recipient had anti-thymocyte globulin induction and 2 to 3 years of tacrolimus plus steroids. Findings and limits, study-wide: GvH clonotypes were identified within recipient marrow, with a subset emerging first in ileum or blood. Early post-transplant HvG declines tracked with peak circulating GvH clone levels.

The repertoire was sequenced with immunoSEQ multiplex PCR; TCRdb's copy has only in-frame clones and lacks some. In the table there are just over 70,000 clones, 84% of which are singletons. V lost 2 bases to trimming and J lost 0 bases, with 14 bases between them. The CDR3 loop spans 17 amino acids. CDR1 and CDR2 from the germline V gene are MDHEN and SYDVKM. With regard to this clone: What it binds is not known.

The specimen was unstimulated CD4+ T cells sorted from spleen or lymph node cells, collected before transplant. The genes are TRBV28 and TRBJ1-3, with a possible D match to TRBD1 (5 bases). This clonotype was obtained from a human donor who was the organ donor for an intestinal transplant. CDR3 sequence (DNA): TGTGCCAGCAGTTTAGGGGCAGGGCCGTTCTCTGGAAACACCATATATTTT. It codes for CASSLGAGPFSGNTIYF.